Given below is one TCR beta chain in context. The length of the CDR3 is 16 residues. Germline CDR1 LNHDA, CDR2 SQIVND (reference sequence). Between the trimmed V and J ends, which lost 1 base and 1 base, there was a span of 11 bases. This sample is part of a study of blood T cell repertoires in COVID-19. The protocol was immunoSEQ multiplex PCR, while the TCRdb copy is restricted to in-frame clones and leaves out a portion. The sample records roughly 200,000 clones, about 87% being singletons. The chain joins TRBV19 to TRBJ2-1, with D possibly matching TRBD2 (6 bases). The TCR comes from a woman in her thirties with acute or convalescent COVID-19. Input material: peripheral blood. The CDR3 here is CASSIVRDHSYNEQFF. The CDR3, as DNA: TGTGCCAGTAGTATAGTGCGGGATCATTCCTACAATGAGCAGTTCTTC.